Listed below are T cell receptor beta chains from one sample, sequenced in a study of blood T cell repertoires in COVID-19. Measured with immunoSEQ multiplex PCR; TCRdb has only the in-frame clones, and not every one. The sample lists 90,000 to 120,000 clones; roughly 88% were seen once. The specimen sequenced was peripheral blood. All receptors derive from a man aged 50-59 years with active or convalescent COVID-19. The CDR3 runs from the conserved cysteine through the conserved F or W. D genes are given only for firm matches. The size of a clone is reported for some rows only, either as once, few or many, or as a class for expanded clones.

TRBV14	.	TRBJ2-4	.	CASSRSQGAKNIQYF	TGTGCCAGCAGTCGGTCCCAGGGTGCCAAAAACATTCAGTACTTC
TRBV6-2/TRBV6-3	.	TRBJ1-1	TRBD1	CASSARRTGNSAVNTEAFF	TGTGCCAGCAGCGCGCGGAGGACAGGGAACTCTGCTGTGAACACTGAAGCTTTCTTT
TRBV27	.	TRBJ2-7	TRBD1	CASRADGTGYSAWSLQYF	TGTGCCAGCAGGGCGGACGGGACAGGGTATTCAGCTTGGAGTTTGCAGTACTTC
TRBV5-4	.	TRBJ2-7	.	CASSLDAGTSYEQYF	TGTGCCAGCAGCTTGGATGCCGGGACTTCTTACGAGCAGTACTTC
TRBV5-4	.	TRBJ1-1	.	CAYLRELNTEAFF	TGTGCCTACCTTCGCGAGCTGAACACTGAAGCTTTCTTT
TRBV7-2	.	TRBJ2-1	TRBD2	CASSLELAGGNEQFF	TGTGCCAGCAGCTTAGAACTAGCGGGGGGCAATGAGCAGTTCTTC
TRBV6-5	.	TRBJ1-6	TRBD1	CALTGTANSPLHF	TGTGCCTTAACCGGGACAGCTAATTCACCCCTCCACTTT
TRBV9	.	TRBJ1-5	.	CASSRTVSGNQPQHF	TGTGCCAGCAGCAGGACAGTTTCAGGCAATCAGCCCCAGCATTTT
TRBV30	.	TRBJ2-3	.	CAWSLQLVSAVDTQYF	TGTGCCTGGAGTCTCCAGCTAGTCTCCGCGGTAGATACGCAGTATTTT
TRBV10-2	.	TRBJ1-1	.	CASRNTEAFF	TGCGCCAGCCGGAACACTGAAGCTTTCTTT
TRBV2	.	TRBJ2-7	TRBD1	CASSVAGTGESEQYF	TGTGCCAGCAGTGTAGCCGGGACAGGGGAGAGCGAGCAGTACTTC
TRBV7-2	.	TRBJ2-1	TRBD2	CASSSLAGAALNEQFF	TGTGCCAGCAGCTCTTTAGCGGGAGCCGCCCTCAATGAGCAGTTCTTC
TRBV5-5	once	TRBJ1-5	.	CASSVTFSNQPQHF	TGTGCCAGCAGCGTCACTTTTAGCAATCAGCCCCAGCATTTT
TRBV15	.	TRBJ2-1	.	CATSRDSNEQFF	TGTGCCACCAGCAGAGATAGTAATGAGCAGTTCTTC
TRBV3-1/TRBV3-2	.	TRBJ1-6	TRBD1	CASSQATGAAYNSPLHF	TGTGCCAGCAGCCAAGCGACAGGGGCAGCATATAATTCACCCCTCCACTTT
TRBV6-5	.	TRBJ1-5	TRBD1	CASRAGTGGDQPQHF	TGTGCCAGCAGGGCCGGGACAGGAGGCGATCAGCCCCAGCATTTT
TRBV27	.	TRBJ2-7	.	CASTTPSGQVWVSSYEQYF	TGTGCCAGCACCACCCCATCAGGGCAGGTCTGGGTTAGCTCCTACGAGCAGTACTTC
TRBV30	.	TRBJ2-1	TRBD2	CAWTSGLAGGLHEQFF	TGTGCCTGGACTTCGGGACTAGCGGGAGGGCTCCATGAGCAGTTCTTC
TRBV15	once	TRBJ2-7	TRBD2	CATSREGGSRYEQYF	TGTGCCACCAGCAGAGAAGGCGGGAGTAGGTACGAGCAGTACTTC
TRBV7-9	.	TRBJ2-5	.	CASSLAAVQETQYF	TGTGCCAGCAGCTTAGCAGCGGTCCAAGAGACCCAGTACTTC
TRBV15	.	TRBJ2-7	.	CATSIRRAYEQYF	TGTGCCACCAGCATACGAAGAGCCTACGAGCAGTACTTC
TRBV3-1/TRBV3-2	.	TRBJ2-1	TRBD2	CASRHQGLASYEQFF	TGTGCCAGCCGCCACCAAGGACTAGCTAGCTATGAGCAGTTCTTC
TRBV19	.	TRBJ2-5	.	CASSTGGAEEETQYF	TGTGCCAGTAGTACCGGCGGCGCGGAGGAAGAGACCCAGTACTTC
TRBV4-3	.	TRBJ1-6	TRBD1	CASSQDLTGRNSPLHF	TGCGCCAGCAGCCAAGATCTGACAGGGCGGAATTCACCCCTCCACTTT
TRBV18	.	TRBJ1-2	.	CASSPSGIIGYTF	TGTGCCAGCTCACCATCAGGGATTATTGGCTACACCTTC